The 27 T cell receptor beta chains reported below all come from one sample, sequenced in a study of blood T cell repertoires in COVID-19. The data were produced by immunoSEQ multiplex PCR, yet TCRdb's version contains in-frame clones alone and is incomplete. The table records 350,000 to 450,000 clones, roughly 85% of them present only once. The sequenced material came from peripheral blood. Receptors originate from a woman in her late teens or twenties with acute or convalescent COVID-19.

The gene calls are TRBV2 and TRBJ1-5; D is unresolved. CDR1 and CDR2 from the germline V gene are SNHLY and FYNNEI. The V end was cut by 2 bases, the J end by 6 bases, with 14 bases between. The CDR3 is made up of 15 amino acids. Here the CDR3 reads CASSETLSTSQPQHF. The CDR3 nucleotides are TGTGCCAGCAGTGAAACGCTAAGCACTAGTCAGCCCCAGCATTTT. Combining the CDR3 with reference TRBV2 and TRBJ1-5 gives the whole variable domain EPEVTQTPSHQVTQMGQEVILRCVPISNHLYFYWYRQILGQKVEFLVSFYNNEISEKSEIFDDQFSVERPDGSNFTLKIRSTKLEDSAMYFCASSETLSTSQPQHFGDGTRLSIL.

This clone has more than one count but fewer than ten. The J gene is TRBJ1-2, the V gene TRBV7-9, with TRBD1 identical over 8 bases. CDR3 length: 15 residues. V was pared by 5 bases and J by 6 bases, with 11 bases of the junction left unmatched. Germline V gene data show CDR1 as SEHNR and CDR2 as FQNEAQ (reference sequence). CDR3 amino acids: CASSPGTGPYDGYTF. DNA for the CDR3: TGTGCCAGCAGCCCCGGGACAGGACCCTACGATGGCTACACCTTC.

Details on this clone: This same CDR3 is encoded by further DNA sequences in the sample. The chain carries TRBV7-2 and TRBJ1-1; D is perhaps TRBD1 (5 bases). The V and J ends lost 1 base and 1 base respectively, with 10 bases between them. This CDR3 has 15 residues. Germline V gene lookup returns CDR1 SGHTA and CDR2 FQGNSA. The CDR3 spells CASSLEGQPNTEAFF. CDR3 coding DNA: TGTGCCAGCAGCTTAGAGGGGCAGCCGAACACTGAAGCTTTCTTT.

The genes are TRBV30 and TRBJ1-1; 9 bases align to TRBD1. Germline CDR1 reads GTSNPN; CDR2 reads SVGIG (reference sequence). With 0 bases clipped from V and 6 bases from J, the junction kept 5 bases outside the gene matches. CDR3 length: 14 amino acids. CDR3 nucleotides: TGTGCCTGGAGTGTAGGGACAGGGCACTCTGAAGCTTTCTTT. It specifies CAWSVGTGHSEAFF.

In its sample, this clone was seen a few times. The chain uses TRBV24-1 and TRBJ2-2, with 12 bases that match TRBD2. Germline V gene lookup returns CDR1 KGHDR and CDR2 SFDVKD. The length of the CDR3 is 18 residues. Germline trimming cut 4 bases from V and 6 bases from J; bases unmatched to any gene: 11. Here the CDR3 reads CATSERPLTSGRSGELFF. In DNA form, the CDR3 reads TGTGCCACCAGTGAGCGGCCCCTCACTAGCGGGAGGTCCGGGGAGCTGTTTTTT.

The chain couples TRBV24-1 to TRBJ2-7; 9 nucleotides match TRBD2. CDR3 size: 15 residues. The V gene end was trimmed by 3 bases and the J gene end by 7 bases; junction bases not matched to a gene: 9. The germline gives CDR1 KGHDR, CDR2 SFDVKD. The CDR3 coding sequence is TGTGCCACCAGTGATCCGACTAGCGGTGCTCGGGAGCAGTACTTC. It specifies CATSDPTSGAREQYF.

The V gene is TRBV19, the J gene TRBJ2-1; TRBD2 might be the D (5 bases). In germline, CDR1 is LNHDA, CDR2 SQIVND (reference sequence). Between the trimmed V and J ends, which lost 3 bases and 0 bases, there was a span of 9 bases. CDR3 length: 15 residues. DNA for the CDR3: TGTGCCAGTAGTATCTCTAGCTTCTCCTACAATGAGCAGTTCTTC. This sequence encodes CASSISSFSYNEQFF. Complete variable domain (other parts from reference TRBV19 and TRBJ2-1): DGGITQSPKYLFRKEGQNVTLSCEQNLNHDAMYWYRQDPGQGLRLIYYSQIVNDFQKGDIAEGYSVSREKKESFPLTVTSAQKNPTAFYLCASSISSFSYNEQFFGPGTRLTVL.

This chain links TRBV21-1 with TRBJ1-1; the table's D call, TRBD1, has no DNA check behind it. TRBV21-1 constitutes a pseudogene. There are 13 residues in the CDR3. The CDR3 nucleotides read TGTGCCAGCAGTGACAGGGAAAACACTGAAGCTTTCTTT. Amino acids: CASSDRENTEAFF.

V and J are TRBV5-1 and TRBJ1-1, with a possible D match to TRBD1 (5 bases). CDR3 length: 15 residues. Germline values: CDR1 SGHRS, CDR2 YFSETQ. The V and J ends lost 4 bases and 0 bases respectively, with 13 bases between them. The CDR3 is CASSPGGEMNTEAFF. DNA of the CDR3: TGCGCCAGCAGCCCTGGGGGGGAGATGAACACTGAAGCTTTCTTT.

The genes are TRBV28 and TRBJ1-5; D gene unclear. The V end lost 6 bases, the J end lost 11 bases, and 20 bases lay between the germline ends. CDR3 size: 14 residues. Germline values: CDR1 MDHEN, CDR2 SYDVKM. As DNA, the CDR3 is TGTGCCAGCAGGGGAGCGACGGAAACTTTAGCCCAGCATTTT. Translation gives CASRGATETLAQHF.

V and J are TRBV7-9 and TRBJ2-7; the match to TRBD2 covers 11 bases. After removal of 7 bases from V and 1 base from J, the junction contained 3 bases not matched to a gene. The V gene's germline CDR1 is SEHNR and CDR2 FQNEAQ (reference sequence). This CDR3 contains 14 residues. The CDR3 nucleotides read TGTGCCAGCAAGACTAGCGGGGATTCCTACGAGCAGTACTTC. As protein: CASKTSGDSYEQYF.

The rearrangement uses TRBV19 and TRBJ1-1; 10 nucleotides line up with TRBD1. CDR3 size: 15 residues. The V segment lost 6 bases and the J segment 4 bases; nucleotides outside the gene matches: 8. CDR1 is LNHDA, CDR2 SQIVND, per germline (reference sequence). The chain's CDR3 is CASRAGTGVATEAFF. The CDR3 coding sequence is TGTGCCAGTAGGGCAGGGACAGGGGTGGCCACTGAAGCTTTCTTT. Based on the CDR3 plus reference TRBV19 and TRBJ1-1, the full variable domain is DGGITQSPKYLFRKEGQNVTLSCEQNLNHDAMYWYRQDPGQGLRLIYYSQIVNDFQKGDIAEGYSVSREKKESFPLTVTSAQKNPTAFYLCASRAGTGVATEAFFGQGTRLTVV.

The chain joins TRBV5-1 to TRBJ2-1; the match to TRBD2 covers 9 bases. Germline values: CDR1 SGHRS, CDR2 YFSETQ. This CDR3 spans 14 amino acids. J gave up 5 bases and V 7 bases, and 7 bases lay outside the gene matches. This chain's CDR3 is CASGPTSGHNEQFF. The CDR3 DNA follows: TGCGCCAGCGGCCCGACTAGCGGTCACAATGAGCAGTTCTTC.

The chain carries TRBV5-1 and TRBJ2-7; D possibly corresponds to TRBD1 (6 bases). V lost 0 bases and J 2 bases, leaving 12 bases between the germline ends. This CDR3 comprises 15 residues. Germline loops: CDR1 SGHRS, CDR2 YFSETQ. Here the CDR3 DNA reads TGCGCCAGCAGCTTGGTGACAGGACAGACCTACGAGCAGTACTTC. This codes for CASSLVTGQTYEQYF.

CDR3 loop: CASSVAIPPGELFF. CDR3 in DNA: TGTGCCAGCAGCGTAGCTATCCCCCCGGGGGAGCTGTTTTTT. This chain uses TRBV9 with TRBJ2-2, with D unresolved. The germline V gene has CDR1 SGDLS and CDR2 YYNGEE. This CDR3 comprises 14 residues. V lost 0 bases to trimming and J lost 8 bases, with 11 bases between them.

The chain links TRBV7-9 to TRBJ1-5, with 7 bases matching TRBD1. Germline CDR1 reads SEHNR; CDR2 reads FQNEAQ (reference sequence). This CDR3 is built from 17 residues. V dropped 5 bases and J dropped 1; count of bases not matched to a gene: 11. The CDR3 protein is CASSATQGVGSNQPQHF. The CDR3, as DNA: TGTGCCAGCAGCGCGACGCAGGGGGTTGGCAGCAATCAGCCCCAGCATTTT.

With regard to this clone: This sample also contains other DNA sequences that code for the same CDR3. The rearrangement uses TRBV5-6 and TRBJ2-7; a weak D match, TRBD2 (6 bases). V lost 2 bases to trimming and J lost 1 base, with 7 bases between them. CDR1 and CDR2 (germline): SGHDT, YYEEEE. The CDR3 is 13 residues long. The CDR3 region has the DNA TGTGCCAGCAGCTTCGGAGGGTCCTACGAGCAGTACTTC. It encodes CASSFGGSYEQYF.

The chain couples TRBV9 to TRBJ1-2; 12 nucleotides line up with TRBD1. CDR3 length: 15 amino acids. V dropped 4 bases and J dropped 4; count of bases not matched to a gene: 5. Per germline, CDR1 SGDLS and CDR2 YYNGEE. The CDR3 reads CASSSGTGGSYGYTF. The CDR3 DNA follows: TGTGCCAGCAGCTCGGGGACAGGGGGCAGCTATGGCTACACCTTC.

The rearrangement uses TRBV6-1 and TRBJ2-7; D not resolved. Germline lookup yields CDR1 MNHNS and CDR2 SASEGT. The CDR3 length is 13 residues. Trimming removed 2 bases at V and 3 bases at J, with 8 bases between. CDR3 bases: TGTGCCAGCAGTGAATCTCGGTTCTACGAGCAGTACTTC. Translated: CASSESRFYEQYF.

This chain uses TRBV2 with TRBJ1-1; unclear D gene. CDR1 and CDR2 from the germline V gene are SNHLY and FYNNEI. Trimming took 3 bases from V and 4 from J, leaving 9 bases between them. This CDR3 has 13 amino acids. The CDR3 bases are TGTGCCAGCAGTGATTTTGAGGGCACTGAAGCTTTCTTT. Protein: CASSDFEGTEAFF.

V usage is TRBV30 and J usage is TRBJ1-6, with D perhaps matching TRBD1 (5 bases). This CDR3 contains 13 residues. Germline-derived CDR1 and CDR2 are GTSNPN and SVGIG (reference sequence). Trimming pared 3 bases from V and 8 bases from J, leaving 11 bases between. CDR3 sequence (DNA): TGTGCCTGGAGCGGACAAAGTGATTCACCCCTCCACTTT. Protein product: CAWSGQSDSPLHF.

The chain uses TRBV6-5 and TRBJ1-2, with D maybe TRBD1 (6 bases). Germline CDR1 is MNHEY and CDR2 is SVGAGI. The CDR3 is 12 residues long. V shed 5 bases and J shed 4 bases, with 8 bases lying between them. CDR3 in amino acids: CASSQTGYGYTF. The CDR3 nucleotides read TGTGCCAGCAGTCAGACAGGCTATGGCTACACCTTC.

The chain combines TRBV6-5 with TRBJ2-3, with 8 bases that match TRBD1. V lost 4 bases and J lost 5; bases outside the gene matches: 5. The CDR3 is 14 amino acids. Germline V lookup: CDR1 MNHEY, CDR2 SVGAGI. The CDR3 is CASSSLTGEDTQYF. The CDR3 nucleotides read TGTGCCAGCAGTTCACTGACAGGGGAAGATACGCAGTATTTT.

This chain uses TRBV3-1 (or the pseudogene TRBV3-2) with TRBJ1-5; D perhaps matches TRBD1 (5 bases). V lost 4 bases and J lost 6, with 13 bases in between. The CDR3 sequence is 14 residues long. Germline CDR1 and CDR2: LGHDT and YNNKEL (reference sequence). The CDR3: CASSLRGGAQPQHF. The CDR3 DNA follows: TGTGCCAGCAGCCTTCGGGGCGGGGCTCAGCCCCAGCATTTT.

The chain is built from TRBV11-2 and TRBJ1-4; tentative D call: TRBD1 (6 bases). The CDR3 loop spans 15 amino acids. Trimming took off 3 bases at V and 7 bases at J, with 15 bases between the two ends. CDR1 and CDR2 (germline): SGHAT, FQNNGV. The CDR3 is CASSLAQGLIEKLFF. CDR3 sequence (DNA): TGTGCCAGCAGCTTGGCCCAGGGGCTAATTGAAAAACTGTTTTTT. Variable domain in full (rest from reference TRBV11-2 and TRBJ1-4): EAGVAQSPRYKIIEKRQSVAFWCNPISGHATLYWYQQILGQGPKLLIQFQNNGVVDDSQLPKDRFSAERLKGVDSTLKIQPAKLEDSAVYLCASSLAQGLIEKLFFGSGTQLSVL.

The chain is built from TRBV9 and TRBJ2-2; TRBD2 matches 15 bases. J lost 0 bases, V lost 4 bases, and 4 bases had no gene match. The germline V gene encodes CDR1 SGDLS and CDR2 YYNGEE. The CDR3 extends over 18 amino acids. This CDR3 is CASSYGLAGGPNTGELFF. In DNA, the CDR3 is TGTGCCAGCAGCTACGGACTAGCGGGGGGGCCGAACACCGGGGAGCTGTTTTTT.

The V gene is TRBV5-4, the J gene TRBJ2-1; 8 bases are shared with TRBD2. There are 14 residues in the CDR3. Unmatched junction bases numbered 10, after V lost 8 bases and J lost 6 bases. Germline CDR1 SGHNT, CDR2 YYREEE (reference sequence). The CDR3 loop reads CASKSAGGFNEQFF. The CDR3 DNA sequence: TGTGCCAGTAAGTCTGCGGGAGGTTTCAATGAGCAGTTCTTC.